This is a list of T cell receptor beta chains from one sample in a study of T cells in localized non-small cell lung cancer. Clones were sequenced by immunoSEQ multiplex PCR, and TCRdb holds only the in-frame ones, with some missing. The sample has some 1,500 clones, 22% seen once. The source material was normal lung tissue next to the tumor, sampled before any cancer treatment. The receptors were sampled from a female donor of 60 years or more with stage I squamous cell lung carcinoma. Both conserved end residues are part of each CDR3. The order of the fields is V gene, clone size, D gene, J gene, CDR3 DNA, CDR3 protein. The D gene is left open where the match is weak. Some rows mark clone size as missing; the rest say once, few, many or name a class of expanded clone.

>TRBV9|.|.|TRBJ2-1
TGTGCCAGCAGCGTAGAACCGGGGACCTACAATGAGCAGTTCTTC
CASSVEPGTYNEQFF
>TRBV7-1|.|.|TRBJ1-2
TGTGCCAGCAGCTTACGGGCCAGCAGTGGCTACACCTTC
CASSLRASSGYTF
>TRBV10-2|.|.|TRBJ2-3
TGCGCCAGCAGTGAGCTGCACAATACGCAGTATTTT
CASSELHNTQYF
>TRBV18|.|TRBD1|TRBJ1-1
TGTGCCAGCTCACCACAGGCAGGGGGGATGAACACTGAAGCTTTCTTT
CASSPQAGGMNTEAFF
>TRBV9|medium-sized|TRBD1|TRBJ2-5
TGTGCCAGCAGCGTAGGCTCCGGGACAGGGGCTTTGACCCAGTACTTC
CASSVGSGTGALTQYF
>TRBV6-8|medium-sized|TRBD2|TRBJ2-7
TGTGCCAGCGCTAGCGGAGAGGTAGAGTACGAGCAGTACTTC
CASASGEVEYEQYF
>TRBV25-1|once|.|TRBJ1-5
TGTGCCAGCAGCCCTTCAGGGGTGAGCAATCAGCCCCAGCATTTT
CASSPSGVSNQPQHF
>TRBV7-2|large|.|TRBJ1-1
TGTGCCAGCAGCATTCACGGAAAACCTGAAGCTTTCTTT
CASSIHGKPEAFF
>TRBV6-8|.|TRBD1|TRBJ1-4
TGTGCCAGCCAAGAACGGACAGGGGGCACAGAACTGTTTTTT
CASQERTGGTELFF
>TRBV18|.|.|TRBJ2-2
TGTGCCAGCTCACTCTCAGTCCAGGGGAGGACCGGGGAGCTGTTTTTT
CASSLSVQGRTGELFF
>TRBV18|.|.|TRBJ2-5
TGTGCCAGCTCACCAGGGTCTCTAGAGACCCAGTACTTC
CASSPGSLETQYF
>TRBV28|.|.|TRBJ2-3
TGTGCCAGCAGCCCTCTGGGAGTGGATACGCAGTATTTT
CASSPLGVDTQYF
>TRBV5-1|.|TRBD1|TRBJ1-1
TGCGCCAGCAGCTTGGGACAGGGGGCGTCCACTGAAGCTTTCTTT
CASSLGQGASTEAFF
>TRBV15|.|.|TRBJ2-2
TGTGCCACCAGCAGAGATACGGGGGATAACGGGGAGCTGTTTTTT
CATSRDTGDNGELFF
>TRBV15|few|.|TRBJ1-1
TGTGCCACCAGCAGTGGGGGATCGGGGAGAGAGGGCACTGAAGCTTTCTTT
CATSSGGSGREGTEAFF
>TRBV11-3|.|.|TRBJ1-1
TGTGCCAGCAGCGAAATCGGGCTGAAGGGTAGCACTGAAGCTTTCTTT
CASSEIGLKGSTEAFF
>TRBV28|large|.|TRBJ1-1
TGTGCCAGCAGTCATGGGGAATTGCAGCTTGAAGCTTTCTTT
CASSHGELQLEAFF
>TRBV14|few|.|TRBJ1-1
TGTGCCAGCAGCCGGGCAGGGATGAACACTGAAGCTTTCTTT
CASSRAGMNTEAFF
>TRBV28|.|.|TRBJ2-1
TGTGCCAGCAGTTCGACCGGGGATGAGCAGTTCTTC
CASSSTGDEQFF
>TRBV7-2|medium-sized|.|TRBJ2-7
TGTGCCAGCAGCCAAGATCTAGTGTACGAGCAGTACTTC
CASSQDLVYEQYF
>TRBV12-5|.|.|TRBJ1-5
TGTGCCAGCTCTGACAGGATCCCTTACTCGAATCAGCCCCAGCATTTT
CASSDRIPYSNQPQHF
>TRBV5-1|.|.|TRBJ2-3
TGCGCCAGCAGCTTGTCATCCATCACAGATACGCAGTATTTT
CASSLSSITDTQYF
>TRBV28|.|TRBD1|TRBJ2-7
TGTGCCAGCAGCGACAGGGGCTCCTACGAGCAGTACTTC
CASSDRGSYEQYF
>TRBV11-3|.|TRBD2|TRBJ2-1
TGTGCCAGCAGCTTTAGCGCCGGGACTAGTGGGCTTGGTGAGCAGTTCTTC
CASSFSAGTSGLGEQFF
>TRBV9|medium-sized|.|TRBJ2-5
TGTGCCAGCAGCGTAGGTGGGGGGCTCGAGACCCAGTACTTC
CASSVGGGLETQYF
>TRBV19|.|.|TRBJ2-7
TGTGCCTCCCCCATAGGGGGGGGCCCCACCTCCTACGAGCAGTACTTC
CASPIGGGPTSYEQYF
>TRBV5-1|.|TRBD2|TRBJ2-1
TGCGCCAGCAGCCGGGGGGGACTAGCGGGAGGCGACCATGAGCAGTTCTTC
CASSRGGLAGGDHEQFF
>TRBV12-5|once|.|TRBJ1-2
TGTGCTAGTGGTATAGACGGACGCTATGGCTACACCTTC
CASGIDGRYGYTF
>TRBV15|.|.|TRBJ2-7
TGTGCCACCAGCAACGAGGGGTTAGACTACGAGCAGTACTTC
CATSNEGLDYEQYF
>TRBV10-2|.|.|TRBJ2-7
TGCGCCAGCAGCCCAAGCCAGAGAGACGAGCAGTACTTC
CASSPSQRDEQYF
>TRBV11-3|few|.|TRBJ2-2
TGTGCCAGCAGCTTGGGACTCTTGTCCGGGGAGCTGTTTTTT
CASSLGLLSGELFF
>TRBV18|once|.|TRBJ2-7
TGTGCCAGCTCACCAAGGCGGGGCGAAGACGAGCAGTACTTC
CASSPRRGEDEQYF
>TRBV11-3|.|.|TRBJ2-3
TGTGCCAGCAGCCTGGGACGGCTCACAGATACGCAGTATTTT
CASSLGRLTDTQYF
>TRBV19|few|.|TRBJ2-1
TGTGCCAGTAGTTTCGGGGTCAATGAGCAGTTCTTC
CASSFGVNEQFF
>TRBV18|few|.|TRBJ1-1
TGTGCCAGCTCACCGATTCCGAGGAACACTGAAGCTTTCTTT
CASSPIPRNTEAFF
>TRBV11-3|few|TRBD1|TRBJ2-1
TGTGCCAGCAGCCTAAACCCGGACAGGCCCTACAATGAGCAGTTCTTC
CASSLNPDRPYNEQFF
>TRBV30|few|.|TRBJ1-1
TGTGCCTGGGTATTGAACACTGAAGCTTTCTTT
CAWVLNTEAFF
>TRBV6-8|.|.|TRBJ1-6
TGTGCCAGCAGCCCTCGGTTTTTGTCACCCCTCCACTTT
CASSPRFLSPLHF
>TRBV5-1|.|TRBD1|TRBJ1-2
TGCGCCAGCAGCTTGGGGACAGGGGAAAACTATGGCTACACCTTC
CASSLGTGENYGYTF
>TRBV6-7|.|.|TRBJ2-7
TGTGCCAGCACCTCTCTATACGAGCAGTACTTC
CASTSLYEQYF
>TRBV19|.|.|TRBJ2-1
TGTGCCAGTAGTAGCAGAGGACAAACCTACAATGAGCAGTTCTTC
CASSSRGQTYNEQFF
>TRBV11-3|few|TRBD1|TRBJ2-3
TGTGCCAGCAGCCCGGACAGGGAGGCAGATACGCAGTATTTT
CASSPDREADTQYF
>TRBV11-3|many|TRBD1|TRBJ2-7
TGTGCCAGCAGCCTGGGCTCGGGACAGGGGGCGCCGGAGCAGTACTTC
CASSLGSGQGAPEQYF
>TRBV19|.|.|TRBJ1-2
TGTGCCAGTAGTATAGATCTATCTGGGAGCGTAGATGGCTACACCTTC
CASSIDLSGSVDGYTF
>TRBV11-3|few|TRBD2|TRBJ2-5
TGTGCCAGCAGCCAACCCCGGGGGGACTGGAACCAAGAGACCCAGTACTTC
CASSQPRGDWNQETQYF
>TRBV29-1|.|TRBD1|TRBJ2-7
TGCAGCGTCCACAGGGGACCTAGGGAGCAGTACTTC
CSVHRGPREQYF
>TRBV6-8|large|TRBD1|TRBJ1-1
TGTGCCAGCAGTTACGACAGGGGGCGTTTCACTGAAGCTTTCTTT
CASSYDRGRFTEAFF
>TRBV9|.|TRBD2|TRBJ2-7
TGTGCCAGCAGTGAGGCGGGAGACACCTACGAGCAGTACTTC
CASSEAGDTYEQYF
>TRBV28|.|.|TRBJ1-5
TGTGCCAGCAGACCAGGGATCAATCAGCCCCAGCATTTT
CASRPGINQPQHF
>TRBV29-1|.|.|TRBJ2-1
TGCAGCGTTGCCTCGCTGGGCTCCTACAATGAGCAGTTCTTC
CSVASLGSYNEQFF
>TRBV11-3|few|TRBD1|TRBJ1-4
TGTGCCAGCAGCCGGACAGGGGTGAGAGAAAAACTGTTTTTT
CASSRTGVREKLFF
>TRBV11-3|few|.|TRBJ2-3
TGTGCCAGCAGCCACGTCCAGCGGGCAAGCACAGATACGCAGTATTTT
CASSHVQRASTDTQYF
>TRBV30|.|TRBD2|TRBJ2-3
TGTGCCTGGATGAGCGGGGGCAGCACAGATACGCAGTATTTT
CAWMSGGSTDTQYF
>TRBV11-3|large|TRBD1|TRBJ2-3
TGTGCCAGCAGCGGCTCCGGGACAGGGGCGACAGATACGCAGTATTTT
CASSGSGTGATDTQYF
>TRBV6-8|.|TRBD1|TRBJ1-6
TGTGCCAGCAGGCGGACAGGGGGCGTTTCACCCCTCCACTTT
CASRRTGGVSPLHF
>TRBV11-3|medium-sized|.|TRBJ2-7
TGTGCCAGCAGCTCTGGGGGTAGCGGAAATAACGAGCAGTACTTC
CASSSGGSGNNEQYF
>TRBV11-3|few|TRBD1|TRBJ1-1
TGTGCCAGCAGCACTACAGGGGGAGACACTGAAGCTTTCTTT
CASSTTGGDTEAFF
>TRBV19|.|.|TRBJ1-2
TGTGCCAGTAGTATCGGAGGGTATTATGGCTACACCTTC
CASSIGGYYGYTF
>TRBV11-3|few|.|TRBJ2-1
TGTGCCAGCAGCTTATCGCAGGGAGGTAATGAGCAGTTCTTC
CASSLSQGGNEQFF